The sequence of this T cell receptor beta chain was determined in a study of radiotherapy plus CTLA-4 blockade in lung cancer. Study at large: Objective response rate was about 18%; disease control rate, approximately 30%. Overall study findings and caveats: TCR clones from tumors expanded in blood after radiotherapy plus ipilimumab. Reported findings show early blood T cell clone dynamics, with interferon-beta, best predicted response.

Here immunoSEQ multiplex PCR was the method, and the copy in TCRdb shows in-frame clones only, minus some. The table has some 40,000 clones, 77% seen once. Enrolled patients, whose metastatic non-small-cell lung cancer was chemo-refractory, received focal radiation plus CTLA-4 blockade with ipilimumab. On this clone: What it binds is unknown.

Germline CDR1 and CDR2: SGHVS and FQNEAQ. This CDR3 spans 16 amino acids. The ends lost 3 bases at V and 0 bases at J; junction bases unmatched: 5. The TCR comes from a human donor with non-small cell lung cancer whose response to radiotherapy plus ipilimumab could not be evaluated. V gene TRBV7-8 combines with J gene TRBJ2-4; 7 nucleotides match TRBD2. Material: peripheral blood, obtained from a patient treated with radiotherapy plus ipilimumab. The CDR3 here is CASSFHPGGAKNIQYF. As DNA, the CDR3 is TGTGCCAGCAGCTTCCATCCGGGAGGAGCCAAAAACATTCAGTACTTC.